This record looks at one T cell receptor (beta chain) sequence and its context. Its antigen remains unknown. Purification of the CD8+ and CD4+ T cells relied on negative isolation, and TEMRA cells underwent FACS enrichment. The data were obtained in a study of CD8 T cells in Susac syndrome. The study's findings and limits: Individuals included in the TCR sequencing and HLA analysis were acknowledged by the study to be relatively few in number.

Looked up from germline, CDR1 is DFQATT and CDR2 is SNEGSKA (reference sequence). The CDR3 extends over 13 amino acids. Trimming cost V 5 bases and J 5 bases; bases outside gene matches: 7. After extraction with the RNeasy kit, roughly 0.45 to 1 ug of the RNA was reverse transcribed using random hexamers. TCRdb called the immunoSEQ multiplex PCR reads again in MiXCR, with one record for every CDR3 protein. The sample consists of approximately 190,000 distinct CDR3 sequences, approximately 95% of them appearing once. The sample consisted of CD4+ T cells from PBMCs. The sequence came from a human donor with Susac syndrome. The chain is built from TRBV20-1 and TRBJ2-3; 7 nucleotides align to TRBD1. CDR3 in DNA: TGCAGTGCTCCTAGACAGGGAGTAGATACGCAGTATTTT. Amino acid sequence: CSAPRQGVDTQYF.